Listed below are T cell receptor beta chains from one sample, sequenced in a study of radiation and T cells in renal cell carcinoma. Assay: immunoSEQ multiplex PCR; the TCRdb copy retains only in-frame clones and omits some. The repertoire holds some 120,000 clones, with 88% as singletons. The sample here was blood, taken from a patient whose treatment included radiotherapy and nephrectomy. These receptors were taken from a woman between 65 and 79 years old with renal cell carcinoma. Each CDR3 is given with its conserved first and last residue. Each record gives: J gene, D gene, clone size, V gene, CDR3 protein, CDR3 DNA. The D gene is left open where the match is weak. Clone size is given for some rows only: seen once, a few or many times, or a class if the clone is expanded.

>TRBJ1-6|TRBD1|.|TRBV5-1
CASRTGQSSYNSPLHF
TGCGCCAGCAGAACGGGACAGAGCTCCTATAATTCACCCCTCCACTTT
>TRBJ1-5|TRBD1|.|TRBV19
CASSGTGGRWRQPQHF
TGTGCCAGTAGTGGTACAGGGGGTAGGTGGCGGCAGCCCCAGCATTTT
>TRBJ1-2|.|.|TRBV18
CASSPLGRDGYTF
TGTGCCAGCTCACCACTGGGTAGAGACGGCTACACCTTC
>TRBJ1-2|TRBD1|once|TRBV10-3
CAISDYRGSYGYTF
TGTGCCATCAGTGATTACAGGGGTAGCTATGGCTACACCTTC
>TRBJ1-6|TRBD1|once|TRBV5-4
CASSYRDRENSPLHF
TGTGCCAGCAGTTACCGGGACAGGGAAAATTCACCCCTCCACTTT
>TRBJ1-2|.|.|TRBV5-8
CASSLAPGTYGYTF
TGTGCCAGCAGCTTGGCCCCCGGGACCTATGGCTACACCTTC
>TRBJ1-1|.|.|TRBV5-1
CASSLGGHMNTEAFF
TGCGCCAGCAGCTTGGGGGGACACATGAACACTGAAGCTTTCTTT
>TRBJ1-2|TRBD1|.|TRBV19
CASSSSGTGVSYGYTF
TGTGCCAGTAGTAGCTCCGGGACAGGGGTTTCATATGGCTACACCTTC
>TRBJ1-6|.|.|TRBV27
CASSLEGNSPLHF
TGTGCCAGCAGTTTAGAGGGAAATTCACCCCTCCACTTT
>TRBJ2-5|TRBD1|.|TRBV11-3
CASSRTGATGETQYF
TGTGCCAGCAGCCGGACAGGGGCTACTGGGGAGACCCAGTACTTC
>TRBJ1-2|.|.|TRBV5-5
CASSATRNYGYTF
TGTGCCAGCAGCGCGACAAGAAACTATGGCTACACCTTC
>TRBJ1-2|.|.|TRBV28
CASSLTSIRYGYTF
TGTGCCAGCAGTTTGACCTCTATACGCTATGGCTACACCTTC
>TRBJ2-3|TRBD2|.|TRBV2
CASILAASTDTQYF
TGTGCCAGCATACTAGCGGCTAGCACAGATACGCAGTATTTT
>TRBJ1-5|.|once|TRBV19
CASTIGQVGNQPQHF
TGTGCCAGTACCATCGGGCAAGTAGGCAATCAGCCCCAGCATTTT
>TRBJ1-1|TRBD1|.|TRBV30
CAWSRGGDTEAFF
TGTGCCTGGAGCAGGGGGGGAGATACTGAAGCTTTCTTT
>TRBJ2-1|TRBD2|.|TRBV11-3
CASSLVAGGEQFF
TGTGCCAGCAGCTTAGTTGCCGGGGGGGAGCAGTTCTTC
>TRBJ1-1|.|.|TRBV28
CASSLKREAFF
TGTGCCAGCAGTTTAAAAAGGGAAGCTTTCTTT
>TRBJ2-1|TRBD2|once|TRBV5-1
CASRRTSGGAGEQFF
TGCGCCAGCAGACGGACTAGCGGGGGGGCCGGGGAGCAGTTCTTC
>TRBJ1-1|.|.|TRBV29-1
CSVGRTNTEAFF
TGCAGCGTGGGCCGGACGAACACTGAAGCTTTCTTT
>TRBJ1-2|.|.|TRBV9
CASSVEGRVDYGYTF
TGTGCCAGCAGCGTAGAGGGCAGGGTAGACTATGGCTACACCTTC
>TRBJ1-2|.|few|TRBV4-3
CASSQENSNYGYTF
TGCGCCAGCAGCCAAGAAAACAGCAACTATGGCTACACCTTC
>TRBJ2-1|TRBD1|.|TRBV10-3
CAISESKSGGNEQFF
TGTGCCATCAGTGAGTCAAAGTCAGGGGGCAATGAGCAGTTCTTC